Below are 27 T cell receptor beta chains sequenced from a single sample in a study of blood T cell repertoires in COVID-19. Using immunoSEQ multiplex PCR, the repertoire was profiled, and TCRdb retains in-frame clones only, with some absent. The sample lists about 300,000 clones; nearly 90% were seen once. The sample consisted of PBMCs or T cells enriched from blood (not recorded which). These receptor sequences come from a woman aged 25 to 39 who had recovered from COVID-19.

In this sample, this clone turned up once. The chain recombines TRBV6-1 with TRBJ1-5; 9 bases are a match to TRBD1. Germline CDR1 MNHNS, CDR2 SASEGT. The CDR3 covers 18 residues. The V segment lost 3 bases and the J segment 1 base; nucleotides outside the gene matches: 10. CDR3 in DNA: TGTGCCAGCAGTGATAAGGGACAGGGTAGCGTAAGCAATCAGCCCCAGCATTTT. Its protein is CASSDKGQGSVSNQPQHF.

V gene TRBV18 combines with J gene TRBJ1-5; the D gene is possibly TRBD1 (5 bases). Trimming stripped 0 bases from V and 9 bases from J, with 9 bases between. Looked up from germline, CDR1 is KGHSH and CDR2 is LQKENI. CDR3 length: 13 amino acids. In DNA, the CDR3 is TGTGCCAGCTCACCACCGGAGGGGAGGCCCCAGCATTTT. Translated, it gives CASSPPEGRPQHF.

This rearrangement joins TRBV4-1 to TRBJ1-2; D gene unclear. The CDR3 contains 13 residues. With 2 bases removed from V and 2 bases from J, the gap between germline ends came to 6 bases. Germline V gene data show CDR1 as MGHRA and CDR2 as YSYEKL. CDR3 in DNA: TGCGCCAGCAGCCAAATTCAGAACTATGGCTACACCTTC. Encoded protein: CASSQIQNYGYTF.

This chain joins TRBV9 and TRBJ2-1; 10 bases are a match to TRBD2. The ends lost 0 bases at V and 7 bases at J; junction bases unmatched: 7. CDR1 is SGDLS, CDR2 YYNGEE, per germline. The CDR3 is 16 residues long. CDR3 region: CASSVASSGGGNEQFF. The CDR3 DNA reads as TGTGCCAGCAGCGTAGCTTCTAGCGGGGGAGGTAATGAGCAGTTCTTC.

The chain joins TRBV19 to TRBJ1-1; D is unresolved. This CDR3 has 15 residues. Germline CDR1 reads LNHDA; CDR2 reads SQIVND (reference sequence). Trimming shortened V by 4 bases and J by 0 bases, and 12 bases separated the two germline ends. This CDR3 reads CASSSGRTLNTEAFF. CDR3 DNA sequence: TGTGCCAGTAGTAGCGGACGGACTCTGAACACTGAAGCTTTCTTT.

The chain is built from TRBV18 and TRBJ1-1; no reliable D call. The CDR3 contains 16 residues. V was trimmed by 5 bases and J by 0 bases, leaving 16 bases between them. Per the germline V gene, CDR1 is KGHSH and CDR2 is LQKENI. The DNA for the CDR3 is TGTGCCAGCTCAGAACGCATCTTAGACATGAACACTGAAGCTTTCTTT. It encodes CASSERILDMNTEAFF.

The V and J genes are TRBV5-1 and TRBJ2-6; D perhaps matches TRBD1 (5 bases). The CDR3 extends over 18 amino acids. Germline CDR1 SGHRS, CDR2 YFSETQ. V was pared by 3 bases and J by 1 base, with 17 bases between. The CDR3 protein is CASSSSGHKPSGANVLTF. As DNA, the CDR3 is TGCGCCAGCAGCTCGTCCGGACACAAACCGTCTGGGGCCAACGTCCTGACTTTC.

The chain uses TRBV11-2 and TRBJ1-6; D is unresolved. V was pared by 2 bases and J by 6 bases, with 14 bases between. The CDR3 sequence is 16 residues long. In germline, CDR1 is SGHAT, CDR2 FQNNGV. This CDR3 reads CASSLILGFPNSPLHF. DNA for the CDR3: TGTGCCAGCAGCTTAATTCTGGGCTTCCCTAATTCACCCCTCCACTTT.

Remarks on this clone: The sample holds other DNA sequences that translate to the same CDR3. This chain connects TRBV5-1 to TRBJ2-2; D call uncertain. CDR3 size: 14 residues. V dropped 0 bases and J dropped 1 base, with 4 bases sitting between them. Per the germline V gene, CDR1 is SGHRS and CDR2 is YFSETQ. The CDR3 region has the DNA TGCGCCAGCAGCTTGGGTCAGAACACCGGGGAGCTGTTTTTT. Its translation: CASSLGQNTGELFF. Filled out from reference TRBV5-1 and TRBJ2-2, the complete variable domain reads KAGVTQTPRYLIKTRGQQVTLSCSPISGHRSVSWYQQTPGQGLQFLFEYFSETQRNKGNFPGRFSGRQFSNSRSEMNVSTLELGDSALYLCASSLGQNTGELFFGEGSRLTVL.

V and J are TRBV6-1 and TRBJ1-5; 7 bases agree with TRBD1. The CDR3 is made up of 16 amino acids. V dropped 2 bases and J dropped 1; count of bases not matched to a gene: 5. Germline V gives CDR1 MNHNS, CDR2 SASEGT. Here the CDR3 reads CASSESTGPSNQPQHF. The CDR3 bases are TGTGCCAGCAGTGAATCGACAGGGCCCAGCAATCAGCCCCAGCATTTT.

This chain uses TRBV13 with TRBJ1-1; TRBD1 agrees at 7 bases. CDR1 is PRHDT, CDR2 FYEKMQ, per germline (reference sequence). The length of the CDR3 is 15 residues. The V and J ends lost 4 bases and 3 bases, in that order; junction bases with no gene match: 8. The CDR3 sequence is CASSSTGTADTEAFF. CDR3 bases: TGTGCCAGCAGCTCTACCGGGACAGCCGACACTGAAGCTTTCTTT.

This chain links TRBV29-1 with TRBJ2-1; no reliable D call. The V gene lost 3 bases and the J gene lost 2 bases, with 2 bases spanning the gap. The CDR3 has 11 residues. The germline V gene has CDR1 SQVTM and CDR2 ANQGSEA. The CDR3 sequence: CSVDTYNEQFF. The CDR3 DNA follows: TGCAGCGTTGACACCTACAATGAGCAGTTCTTC.

The chain joins TRBV10-3 to TRBJ1-2; D not resolved. The CDR3 length is 13 residues. Trimming pared 4 bases from V and 2 bases from J, leaving 8 bases between. From germline, CDR1 is ENHRY and CDR2 SYGVKD. The CDR3 DNA sequence: TGTGCCATCAGTGGAGTACCCAACTATGGCTACACCTTC. Protein product: CAISGVPNYGYTF.

The chain carries TRBV21-1 and TRBJ2-1; TRBD2, the table's D call, was not compared with the DNA. TRBV21-1 is annotated as a pseudogene. The CDR3 is 14 amino acids. In DNA, the CDR3 is TGTGCCAGCAGCAAAGAGAGTACCCCGAATGAGCAGTTCTTC. Protein: CASSKESTPNEQFF.

This chain links TRBV2 with TRBJ2-7; D is possibly TRBD1 (5 bases). The CDR3 consists of 13 residues. The germline V gene has CDR1 SNHLY and CDR2 FYNNEI. Between the trimmed V and J ends, which lost 10 bases and 3 bases, there was a span of 16 bases. CDR3 sequence reads: CATSRELGYEQYF. The CDR3 DNA reads as TGTGCCACCTCCAGGGAATTAGGCTACGAGCAGTACTTC.

The V call is TRBV7-9, the J call TRBJ1-2; 7 positions match TRBD1. The ends lost 2 bases at V and 0 bases at J; junction bases unmatched: 12. The CDR3 runs 18 residues. The germline V gene has CDR1 SEHNR and CDR2 FQNEAQ (reference sequence). CDR3 coding DNA: TGTGCCAGCAGCTTATGGACAGGCAAAGCAGTTTCTAACTATGGCTACACCTTC. Translating it yields CASSLWTGKAVSNYGYTF.

The chain combines TRBV7-9 with TRBJ1-5; 12 positions agree with TRBD1. CDR3 length: 19 residues. V shed 4 bases, J shed 2 bases, and the junction held 12 bases outside the gene matches. Germline V lookup: CDR1 SEHNR, CDR2 FQNEAQ (reference sequence). CDR3: CASSSPGTGGAVGNQPQHF. CDR3 nucleotides: TGTGCCAGCAGCTCCCCCGGGACAGGGGGCGCGGTGGGCAATCAGCCCCAGCATTTT.

The CDR3 DNA is TGTGCCAGTAGTCCTAGCGGGGGGGCATTTTACAATGAGCAGTTCTTC. Translating it yields CASSPSGGAFYNEQFF. The J gene is TRBJ2-1, the V gene TRBV19, with 12 positions matching TRBD2. J lost 4 bases, V lost 5 bases, and 6 bases had no gene match. This CDR3 is built from 16 residues. Germline CDR1 is LNHDA and CDR2 is SQIVND (reference sequence).

The rearrangement joins TRBV3-1 (or the pseudogene TRBV3-2) to TRBJ1-4; possible D gene TRBD1, 5 bases. Germline V gives CDR1 LGHDT, CDR2 YNNKEL (reference sequence). The CDR3 spans 14 residues. The V and J ends lost 1 base and 7 bases respectively, with 10 bases between them. The CDR3 nucleotides read TGTGCCAGCAGCCAAGCCAGGGTTGGTGAAAAACTGTTTTTT. Amino acids: CASSQARVGEKLFF.

Worth noting for this clone: This sample includes further DNA sequences coding for the same CDR3. V is TRBV30 and J is TRBJ1-1, with TRBD1 matching 7 bases. V gave up 3 bases and J gave up 2 bases; unmatched junction bases: 3. This CDR3 is built from 13 residues. Germline V gives CDR1 GTSNPN, CDR2 SVGIG (reference sequence). The CDR3 region is CAWSRQGNTEAFF. DNA of the CDR3: TGTGCCTGGAGCCGACAGGGAAACACTGAAGCTTTCTTT.

This clone was seen a single time. The chain is built from TRBV18 and TRBJ2-7; D may be TRBD2 (6 bases). The CDR3 has 13 residues. V was clipped by 4 bases and J by 2 bases, with 9 bases between them. Germline loops: CDR1 KGHSH, CDR2 LQKENI. CDR3 loop: CASSRDSAYEQYF. The CDR3 DNA sequence: TGTGCCAGCTCACGGGACTCCGCCTACGAGCAGTACTTC.

This chain uses TRBV12-5 with TRBJ1-2, with 10 bases identical to TRBD1. The CDR3 loop spans 13 amino acids. Trimming at V came to 8 bases and at J to 6 bases, leaving 6 bases not matched to a gene. Germline loops: CDR1 LGHNT, CDR2 FRNRAP. Here the CDR3 DNA reads TGTGCTAGTCGACGGGACAGGGGTAATGGCTACACCTTC. Protein product: CASRRDRGNGYTF.

This sequence joins TRBV5-1 and TRBJ1-3, with TRBD1 matching 9 bases. The CDR3 covers 16 residues. V dropped 0 bases and J dropped 7; count of bases not matched to a gene: 8. Germline values: CDR1 SGHRS, CDR2 YFSETQ. CDR3 nucleotides: TGCGCCAGCAGCTTGGGGACAGGGGCTCTCGGGAACACCATATATTTT. Translated: CASSLGTGALGNTIYF.

DNA for the CDR3: TGTGCCAGCAGCTCGGGGACTAGCGGCTACGAGCAGTACTTC. It codes for CASSSGTSGYEQYF. The gene calls are TRBV5-7 and TRBJ2-7, with TRBD2 identical over 11 bases. TRBV5-7 qualifies as an ORF whose function is uncertain. The CDR3 is made up of 14 amino acids. With V trimmed by 3 bases and J by 3 bases, 2 bases remained unmatched.

This clone was found once. The chain links TRBV5-4 to TRBJ2-1; 9 bases are a match to TRBD1. CDR1 and CDR2 from the germline V gene are SGHNT and YYREEE (reference sequence). CDR3 length equals 15 residues. J gave up 2 bases and V 1 base, and 1 base lay outside the gene matches. The CDR3 region has the DNA TGTGCCAGCAGCTTGAGGGACAGGGCCTACAATGAGCAGTTCTTC. Its protein is CASSLRDRAYNEQFF.

The sample holds a few counts of this clone. This chain uses TRBV6-5 with TRBJ1-1; D unresolved. Trimming removed 2 bases at V and 11 bases at J, with 12 bases between. This CDR3 has 12 amino acids. The germline V gene encodes CDR1 MNHEY and CDR2 SVGAGI. Here the CDR3 reads CASSYLTGEAFF. The CDR3 coding sequence is TGTGCCAGCAGTTACCTGACGGGAGAGGCTTTCTTT.

The chain joins TRBV18 to TRBJ2-1; 9 bases are shared with TRBD1. The CDR3 consists of 15 residues. V dropped 2 bases and J dropped 6; count of bases not matched to a gene: 5. The germline gives CDR1 KGHSH, CDR2 LQKENI. The CDR3 sequence: CASSPKGQGPNEQFF. The CDR3, as DNA: TGTGCCAGCTCACCAAAGGGACAGGGCCCCAATGAGCAGTTCTTC.